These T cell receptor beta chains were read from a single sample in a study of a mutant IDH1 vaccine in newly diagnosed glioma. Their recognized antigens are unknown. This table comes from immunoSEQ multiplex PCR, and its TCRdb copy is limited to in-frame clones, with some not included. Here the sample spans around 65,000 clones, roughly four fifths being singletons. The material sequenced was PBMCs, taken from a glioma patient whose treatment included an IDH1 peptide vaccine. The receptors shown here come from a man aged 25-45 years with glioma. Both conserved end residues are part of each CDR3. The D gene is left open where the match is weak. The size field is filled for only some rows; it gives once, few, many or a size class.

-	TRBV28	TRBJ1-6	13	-	TGTGCCAGCAGTTTCGCCTCGAGGGTACCCCTCCACTTT	CASSFASRVPLHF
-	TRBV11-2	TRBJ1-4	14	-	TGTGCCAGCAGCGCGGGACTGACTAATGAAAAACTGTTTTTT	CASSAGLTNEKLFF
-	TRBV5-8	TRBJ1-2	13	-	TGTGCCAGCAGCCGTACTCGGGGGTATGGCTACACCTTC	CASSRTRGYGYTF
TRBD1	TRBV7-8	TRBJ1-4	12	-	TGTGCCAGCACGACAGGGAATGAAAAACTGTTTTTT	CASTTGNEKLFF
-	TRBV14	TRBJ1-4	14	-	TGTGCCAGCAGCCAAATCGGGGTCGGAGAAAAACTGTTTTTT	CASSQIGVGEKLFF
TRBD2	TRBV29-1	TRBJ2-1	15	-	TGCAGCGTTAAAAAACTAGCGGACAGTTACAATGAGCAGTTCTTC	CSVKKLADSYNEQFF
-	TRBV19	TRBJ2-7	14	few	TGTGCCAGTAGTGACCAGGCGGGAAACTACGAGCAGTACTTC	CASSDQAGNYEQYF
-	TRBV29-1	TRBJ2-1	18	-	TGCAGCGTTGAAGGGGATGAGTTAACGGGGGCCATCGTAATTGGGCAGTTCTTC	CSVEGDELTGAIVIGQFF
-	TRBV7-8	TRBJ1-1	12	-	TGTGCCAGCAGCCTGGGGGCAAATGAAGCTTTCTTT	CASSLGANEAFF
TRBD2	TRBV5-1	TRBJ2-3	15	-	TGCGCCAGCAGCTTTTGGGGGGGTGTCGCAGATACGCAGTATTTT	CASSFWGGVADTQYF
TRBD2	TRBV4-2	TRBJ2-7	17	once	TGTGCCAGCAGCGAAGGGGTACTAGCGGGGGGGAAGGACGAGCAGTACTTC	CASSEGVLAGGKDEQYF
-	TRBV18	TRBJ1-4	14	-	TGTGCCAGCTCCGCGGGTTGGACTAATGAAAAACTGTTTTTT	CASSAGWTNEKLFF
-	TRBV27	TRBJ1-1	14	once	TGTGCCAGCAGTTTTGGGCAGATGAACACTGAAGCTTTCTTT	CASSFGQMNTEAFF
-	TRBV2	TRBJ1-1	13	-	TGTGCCACCGGCTTCCTACAGAACACTGAAGCTTTCTTT	CATGFLQNTEAFF
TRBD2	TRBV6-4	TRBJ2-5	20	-	TGTGCCAGCTTTGACAGCTGGGACGATGTCTACACCCCGGGGGGAGAGACCCAGTACTTC	CASFDSWDDVYTPGGETQYF
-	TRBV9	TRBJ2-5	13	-	TGTGCCAGCAGCCCGCGGACGGAAGAGACCCAGTACTTC	CASSPRTEETQYF
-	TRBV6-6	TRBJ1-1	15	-	TGTGCCAGCAGTTACTCGAGGCAGGGAAGGGATGAAGCTTTCTTT	CASSYSRQGRDEAFF
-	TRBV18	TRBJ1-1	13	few	TGTGCCAGCTCACCACCGATACTCACTGAAGCTTTCTTT	CASSPPILTEAFF
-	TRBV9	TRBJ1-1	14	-	TGTGCCAGCAGCGAGGGACCGTTGAACACTGAAGCTTTCTTT	CASSEGPLNTEAFF
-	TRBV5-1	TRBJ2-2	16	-	TGCGCCAGCAGCTTGGGAGTCGGGACAAACACCGGGGAGCTGTTTTTT	CASSLGVGTNTGELFF
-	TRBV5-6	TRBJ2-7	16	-	TGTGCCAGCAGCTTGGATTTGGCGGCAGGATCCTACGAGCAGTACTTC	CASSLDLAAGSYEQYF
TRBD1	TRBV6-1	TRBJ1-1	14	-	TGTGCCAGCGTGGACAGGGGGCTTGGCACTGAAGCTTTCTTT	CASVDRGLGTEAFF
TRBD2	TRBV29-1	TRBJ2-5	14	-	TGCAGCGTGAGACTAGCGGGGGGCCAAGAGACCCAGTACTTC	CSVRLAGGQETQYF
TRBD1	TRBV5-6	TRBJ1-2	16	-	TGTGCCAGCAGCTTATTCCGGGACAGCTATTCCTATGGCTACACCTTC	CASSLFRDSYSYGYTF